The 9 T cell receptor beta chains in this list originate from one sample, sequenced in a study of T cells in Graves' hyperthyroidism and ophthalmopathy (dated by TCRdb to the late 2010s). The method behind the library was multiplex PCR. TCRdb lists the instrument as Illumina HiSeq 2000. The TCR beta CDR3 regions were amplified from the RNA transcripts. For the first round of RT-PCR on the TCR CDR3, the HTBI primer set was used together with the Qiagen OneStep RT-PCR kit. TCRdb reprocessed the public reads (quality trimming at Q25 with fastp, clone calling with MiXCR) and kept in-frame beta chains. Merged by CDR3 protein, the rows form single entries marked with the most common genes and DNA. The sample records about 300,000 distinct CDR3 sequences, approximately 17% of which are singletons. The ten largest account for approximately 33% of the sample. Sequencing used blood. The receptors derive from a man aged 30-40 years with Graves' hyperthyroidism.

This clonotype occurred a few times. The chain couples TRBV5-5 to TRBJ2-7, with 7 bases lining up with TRBD1. Losses at the gene ends were 3 bases for V and 6 bases for J; bases not matched to a gene: 3. CDR3 size: 12 residues. CDR1 and CDR2 (germline): SGHKS, YYEKEE (reference sequence). Written as DNA, the CDR3 is TGTGCCAGCAGCTCGGGACAGACCGAGCAGTACTTC. Translation gives CASSSGQTEQYF.

V is TRBV4-1 and J is TRBJ1-2; D not certain. This CDR3 is built from 15 residues. The germline V gene encodes CDR1 MGHRA and CDR2 YSYEKL. Trimming cost V 0 bases and J 4 bases, with 12 bases left between them. The chain's CDR3 is CASSQEGGSFYGYTF. The DNA for the CDR3 is TGCGCCAGCAGCCAAGAGGGCGGCAGCTTCTATGGCTACACCTTC.

For this clonotype: At one end the junction does not follow the germline gene, possibly because of a read error. CDR3 bases: TGTGCCAGCTCACCAAGGGACACCCGCTACGTCTTC. Protein: CASSPRDTRYVF. The chain employs TRBV18 and TRBJ2-1; maybe TRBD1 (6 bases). CDR1 and CDR2 (germline): KGHSH, LQKENI. There are 12 residues in the CDR3.

In its sample, this clonotype was seen a few times. This chain connects TRBV18 to TRBJ2-3, with 8 positions matching TRBD1. The V segment lost 0 bases and the J segment 3 bases; nucleotides outside the gene matches: 5. CDR1 and CDR2 from the germline V gene are KGHSH and LQKENI. The CDR3 is made up of 16 amino acids. CDR3 residues: CASSPPTRQGTDTQYF. The CDR3 DNA reads as TGTGCCAGCTCACCACCGACACGACAGGGGACAGATACGCAGTATTTT.

This clonotype has ten or more counts. The chain recombines TRBV12-3 or TRBV12-4 with TRBJ2-4; D ambiguous. The V end was cut by 3 bases, the J end by 9 bases, with 18 bases between. CDR3 length: 15 residues. CDR3: CASSFSSAAGFIQYF. In DNA, the CDR3 is TGTGCCAGCAGTTTTTCCTCCGCTGCAGGATTCATTCAGTACTTC.

This clonotype was seen repeatedly, ten times or more. V and J are TRBV29-1 and TRBJ2-3; D not certain. V gave up 3 bases and J gave up 0 bases, with 13 bases separating them. CDR3 length: 15 residues. Germline assignment: CDR1 SQVTM and CDR2 ANQGSEA. As DNA, the CDR3 is TGCAGCGTTGAGGGCGGAAACGGCAGCACAGATACGCAGTATTTT. Translated: CSVEGGNGSTDTQYF.

In the case of this clonotype: At one boundary the junction diverges from the germline segment, which might be a read error. The J gene is TRBJ1-1, the V gene TRBV13, with no clear D. This CDR3 is 13 amino acids long. In germline, CDR1 is PRHDT, CDR2 FYEKMQ (reference sequence). The CDR3 here is CASSFRGYTEAFF. The CDR3 DNA reads TGTGCCAGCAGCTTCCGGGGTTACACCGAAGCTTTCTTT. Filled out from reference TRBV13 and TRBJ1-1, the complete variable domain reads AAGVIQSPRHLIKEKRETATLKCYPIPRHDTVYWYQQGPGQDPQFLISFYEKMQSDKGSIPDRFSAQQFSDYHSELNMSSLELGDSALYFCASSFRGYTEAFFGQGTRLTVV.

This clonotype was recorded once. At one of its ends the junction is not consistent with the germline gene, which may arise from a read error. J is TRBJ2-5 and V is TRBV7-9, with D possibly matching TRBD2 (5 bases). This CDR3 comprises 13 residues. Looked up from germline, CDR1 is SEHNR and CDR2 is FQNEAQ (reference sequence). The CDR3: CASSSWTSETQYF. The CDR3 nucleotides are TGCGCCAGCAGCTCTTGGACTTCGGAGACCCAGTACTTC.

V usage is TRBV10-3 and J usage is TRBJ1-1; 9 nucleotides align to TRBD1. The junction had 6 bases not matched to a gene; V was cut back by 7 bases and J by 6 bases. Germline CDR1 is ENHRY and CDR2 is SYGVKD. The CDR3 totals 13 residues. CDR3 region: CAITMDRGSEAFF. In DNA form, the CDR3 reads TGTGCCATCACCATGGACAGGGGCTCTGAAGCTTTCTTT.